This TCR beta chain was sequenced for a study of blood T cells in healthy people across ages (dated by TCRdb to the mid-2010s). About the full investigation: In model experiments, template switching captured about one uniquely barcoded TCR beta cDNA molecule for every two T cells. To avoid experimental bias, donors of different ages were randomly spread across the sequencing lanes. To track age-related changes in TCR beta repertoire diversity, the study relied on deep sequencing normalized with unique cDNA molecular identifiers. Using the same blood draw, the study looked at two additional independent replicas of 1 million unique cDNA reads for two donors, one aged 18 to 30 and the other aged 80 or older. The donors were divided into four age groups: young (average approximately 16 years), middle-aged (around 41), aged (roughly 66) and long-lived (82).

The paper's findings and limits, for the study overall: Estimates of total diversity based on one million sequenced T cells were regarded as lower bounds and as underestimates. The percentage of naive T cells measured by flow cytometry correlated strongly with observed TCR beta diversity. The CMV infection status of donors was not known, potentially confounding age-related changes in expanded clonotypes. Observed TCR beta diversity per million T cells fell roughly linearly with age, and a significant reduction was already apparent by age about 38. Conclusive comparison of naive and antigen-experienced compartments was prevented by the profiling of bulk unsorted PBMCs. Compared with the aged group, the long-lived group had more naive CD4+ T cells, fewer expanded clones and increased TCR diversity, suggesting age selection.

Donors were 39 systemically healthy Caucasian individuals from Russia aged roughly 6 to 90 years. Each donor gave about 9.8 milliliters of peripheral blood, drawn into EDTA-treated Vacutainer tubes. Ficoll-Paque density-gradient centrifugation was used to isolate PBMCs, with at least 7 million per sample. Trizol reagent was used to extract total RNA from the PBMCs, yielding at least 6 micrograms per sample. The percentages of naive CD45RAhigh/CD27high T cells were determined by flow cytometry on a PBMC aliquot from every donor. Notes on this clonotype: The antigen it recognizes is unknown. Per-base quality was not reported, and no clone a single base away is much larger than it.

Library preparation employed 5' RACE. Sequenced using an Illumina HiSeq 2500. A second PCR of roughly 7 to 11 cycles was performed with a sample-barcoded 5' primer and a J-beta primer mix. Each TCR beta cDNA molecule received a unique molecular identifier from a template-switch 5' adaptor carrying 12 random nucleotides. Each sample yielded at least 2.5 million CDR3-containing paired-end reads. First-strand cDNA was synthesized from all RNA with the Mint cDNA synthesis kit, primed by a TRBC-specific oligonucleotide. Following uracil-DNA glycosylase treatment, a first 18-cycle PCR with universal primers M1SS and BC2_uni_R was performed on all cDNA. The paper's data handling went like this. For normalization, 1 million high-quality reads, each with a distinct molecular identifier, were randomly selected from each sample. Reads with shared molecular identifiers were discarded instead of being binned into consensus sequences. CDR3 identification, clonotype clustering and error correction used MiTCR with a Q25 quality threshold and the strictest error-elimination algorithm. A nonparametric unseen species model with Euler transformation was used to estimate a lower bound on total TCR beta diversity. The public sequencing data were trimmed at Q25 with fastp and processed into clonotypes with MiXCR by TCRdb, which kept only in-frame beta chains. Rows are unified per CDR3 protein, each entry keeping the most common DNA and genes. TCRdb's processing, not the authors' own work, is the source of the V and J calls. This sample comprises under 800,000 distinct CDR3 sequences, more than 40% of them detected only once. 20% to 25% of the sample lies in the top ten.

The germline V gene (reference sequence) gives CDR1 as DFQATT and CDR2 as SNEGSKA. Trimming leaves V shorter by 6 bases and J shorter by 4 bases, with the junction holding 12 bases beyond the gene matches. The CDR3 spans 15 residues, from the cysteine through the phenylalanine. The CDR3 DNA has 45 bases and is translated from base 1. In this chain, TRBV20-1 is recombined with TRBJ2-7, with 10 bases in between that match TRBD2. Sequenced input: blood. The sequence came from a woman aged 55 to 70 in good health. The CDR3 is CSAVRGASGRYEQYF. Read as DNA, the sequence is TGCAGTGCCGTCAGAGGGGCTAGCGGGAGATACGAGCAGTACTTC.